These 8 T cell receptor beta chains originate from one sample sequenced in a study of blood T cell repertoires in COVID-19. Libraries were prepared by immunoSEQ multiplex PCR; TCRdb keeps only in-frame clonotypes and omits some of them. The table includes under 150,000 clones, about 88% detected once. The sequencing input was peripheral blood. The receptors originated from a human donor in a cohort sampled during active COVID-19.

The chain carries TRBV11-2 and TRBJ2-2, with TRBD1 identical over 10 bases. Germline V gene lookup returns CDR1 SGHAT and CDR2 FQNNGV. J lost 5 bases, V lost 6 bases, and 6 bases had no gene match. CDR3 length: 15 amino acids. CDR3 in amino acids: CASSRDRGSTGELFF. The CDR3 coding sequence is TGTGCCAGCAGTCGGGACAGGGGATCTACCGGGGAGCTGTTTTTT.

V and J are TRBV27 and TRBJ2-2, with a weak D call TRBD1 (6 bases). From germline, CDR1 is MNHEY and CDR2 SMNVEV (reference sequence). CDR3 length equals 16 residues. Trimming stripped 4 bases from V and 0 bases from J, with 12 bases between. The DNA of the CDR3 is TGTGCCAGCAGTTCCCACGGGACACCGAACACCGGGGAGCTGTTTTTT. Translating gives CASSSHGTPNTGELFF.

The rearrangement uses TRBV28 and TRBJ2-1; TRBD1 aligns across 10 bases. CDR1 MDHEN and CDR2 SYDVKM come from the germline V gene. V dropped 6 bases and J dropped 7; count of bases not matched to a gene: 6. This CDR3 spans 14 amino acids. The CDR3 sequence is CASSGTGVWNEQFF. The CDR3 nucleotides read TGTGCCAGCAGCGGGACAGGGGTTTGGAATGAGCAGTTCTTC.

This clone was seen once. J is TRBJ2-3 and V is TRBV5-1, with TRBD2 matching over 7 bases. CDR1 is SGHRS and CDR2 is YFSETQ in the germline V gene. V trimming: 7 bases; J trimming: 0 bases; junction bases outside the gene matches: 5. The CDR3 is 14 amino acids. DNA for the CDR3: TGCGCCAGCGGCCCGGGACTAAGCACAGATACGCAGTATTTT. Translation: CASGPGLSTDTQYF.

CDR3 DNA: TGTGCCAGCAGTTTTTACAAGATTAAGTTCTTC. Translating it yields CASSFYKIKFF. V and J are TRBV28 and TRBJ2-1; D not certain. The CDR3 is made up of 11 amino acids. The ends were cut back, 3 bases at V and 14 bases at J, with 11 bases in the middle. Germline V gene sequence: CDR1 MDHEN, CDR2 SYDVKM.

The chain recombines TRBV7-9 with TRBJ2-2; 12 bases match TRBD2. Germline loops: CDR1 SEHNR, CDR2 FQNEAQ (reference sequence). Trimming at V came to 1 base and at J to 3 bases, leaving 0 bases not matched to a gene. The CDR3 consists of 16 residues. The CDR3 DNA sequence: TGTGCCAGCAGCTTAGGACTAGCGGGGGACACCGGGGAGCTGTTTTTT. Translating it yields CASSLGLAGDTGELFF.

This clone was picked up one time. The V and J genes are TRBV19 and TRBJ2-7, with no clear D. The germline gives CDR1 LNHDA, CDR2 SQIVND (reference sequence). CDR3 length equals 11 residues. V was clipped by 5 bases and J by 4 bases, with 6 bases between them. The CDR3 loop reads CASSPTYEQYF. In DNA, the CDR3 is TGTGCCAGTAGTCCGACTTACGAGCAGTACTTC.

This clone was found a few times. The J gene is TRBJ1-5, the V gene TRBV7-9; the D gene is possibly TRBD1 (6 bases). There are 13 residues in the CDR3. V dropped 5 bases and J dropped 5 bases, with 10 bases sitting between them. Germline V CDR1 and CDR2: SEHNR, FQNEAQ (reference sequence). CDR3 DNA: TGTGCCAGCAGCCCAAACAGGGATCAGCCCCAGCATTTT. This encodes CASSPNRDQPQHF. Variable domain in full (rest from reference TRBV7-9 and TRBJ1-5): DTGVSQNPRHKITKRGQNVTFRCDPISEHNRLYWYRQTLGQGPEFLTYFQNEAQLEKSRLLSDRFSAERPKGSFSTLEIQRTEQGDSAMYLCASSPNRDQPQHFGDGTRLSIL.